These 31 T cell receptor beta chains were sequenced from one sample in a study of T cells in Graves' hyperthyroidism and ophthalmopathy. There were TCR beta CDR3 regions amplified from RNA transcripts. Researchers ran a first-round RT-PCR on the TCR CDR3 using the HTBI primer set. TCRdb ran MiXCR on the multiplex PCR reads and lists one entry per CDR3 protein. The data contain around 420,000 distinct CDR3 sequences, approximately 14% of them seen just once; the ten biggest clones take up roughly 7.7%. The sample taken for sequencing was blood. Receptor source: a woman aged 18-30 years with Graves' hyperthyroidism.

The sample holds many counts of this clonotype. The genes are TRBV7-9 and TRBJ2-5, with a possible D match to TRBD2 (7 bases). The CDR3 has 15 residues. Trimming cost V 6 bases and J 5 bases, with 19 bases left between them. The germline gives CDR1 SEHNR, CDR2 FQNEAQ (reference sequence). The CDR3 DNA is TGTGCCAGCAGACCGGGGGGCCTCGACGGGGAGACCCAGTACTTC. Translated: CASRPGGLDGETQYF.

This clonotype was counted many times. The CDR3 coding sequence is TGTGCCAGCAGCCAGGCCGGGACAGCTTATGGCTACACCTTC. This sequence encodes CASSQAGTAYGYTF. The chain links TRBV3-1 to TRBJ1-2; TRBD1 agrees at 7 bases. CDR1 is LGHDT and CDR2 is YNNKEL in the germline V gene (reference sequence). After removal of 3 bases from V and 5 bases from J, the junction contained 6 bases not matched to a gene. CDR3 length equals 14 residues.

This clonotype appeared many times. The chain employs TRBV11-2 and TRBJ2-7, with 8 nucleotides matching TRBD1. This CDR3 has 15 amino acids. Trimming removed 2 bases from V and 5 bases from J; junction bases left unmatched: 8. Germline CDR1 reads SGHAT; CDR2 reads FQNNGV. The CDR3 nucleotides read TGTGCCAGCAGCTTATCCCTGGACAGGGTAAACGAGCAGTACTTC. Its protein product is CASSLSLDRVNEQYF.

The chain couples TRBV7-2 to TRBJ1-5; 7 nucleotides agree with TRBD1. J was trimmed by 0 bases and V by 4 bases; bases with no gene match: 6. Germline V lookup: CDR1 SGHTA, CDR2 FQGNSA. The CDR3 extends over 16 amino acids. The CDR3 loop reads CASSSDRAASNQPQHF. CDR3 bases: TGTGCCAGCAGCTCCGACAGGGCAGCTAGCAATCAGCCCCAGCATTTT.

The sample holds many counts of this clonotype. The V call is TRBV4-1, the J call TRBJ1-4; D ambiguous. Per germline, CDR1 MGHRA and CDR2 YSYEKL. Trimming took off 1 base at V and 10 bases at J, with 19 bases between the two ends. This CDR3 has 16 amino acids. Here the CDR3 reads CASSQGEIRPAAKLFF. CDR3 DNA sequence: TGCGCCAGCAGCCAAGGTGAGATCAGGCCGGCCGCAAAACTGTTTTTT.

This clonotype was detected only a few times. The chain recombines TRBV7-9 with TRBJ2-3; possible D gene TRBD2, 7 bases. This CDR3 is built from 17 residues. CDR1 and CDR2 from the germline V gene are SEHNR and FQNEAQ (reference sequence). Deletions cut 1 base from V and 2 bases from J, with 16 bases between. CDR3 in amino acids: CASSLVGGRTPTDTQYF. CDR3 in DNA: TGTGCCAGCAGCTTAGTGGGGGGGCGAACTCCCACAGATACGCAGTATTTT. Drawing the rest from reference TRBV7-9 and TRBJ2-3, the complete variable domain is DTGVSQNPRHKITKRGQNVTFRCDPISEHNRLYWYRQTLGQGPEFLTYFQNEAQLEKSRLLSDRFSAERPKGSFSTLEIQRTEQGDSAMYLCASSLVGGRTPTDTQYFGPGTRLTVL.

The CDR3 nucleotides read TGTGCCAGCAGTGAACAGGACGCAACTAATGAAAAACTGTTTTTT. Its translation is CASSEQDATNEKLFF. This chain uses TRBV2 with TRBJ1-4; D unclear. The CDR3 has 15 residues. V was clipped by 2 bases and J by 0 bases, with 7 bases between them. Germline CDR1 SNHLY, CDR2 FYNNEI.

In this sample, this clonotype turned up a few times. The gene calls are TRBV7-3 and TRBJ2-3; TRBD2 matches 12 bases. This CDR3 has 16 amino acids. CDR1 and CDR2 (germline): SGHTA, FQGTGA. V shed 8 bases, J shed 3 bases, and the junction held 9 bases outside the gene matches. The CDR3 coding sequence is TGTGCCAGCGGACCTAGCGGGGGGGCCGGGACAGATACGCAGTATTTT. Translation gives CASGPSGGAGTDTQYF. Full variable domain (outside the CDR3, taken from reference TRBV7-3 and TRBJ2-3): GAGVSQTPSNKVTEKGKYVELRCDPISGHTALYWYRQSLGQGPEFLIYFQGTGAADDSGLPNDRFFAVRPEGSVSTLKIQRTERGDSAVYLCASGPSGGAGTDTQYFGPGTRLTVL.

Many counts were recorded for this clonotype. The chain joins TRBV9 to TRBJ1-1, with D perhaps matching TRBD1 (6 bases). The CDR3 totals 14 residues. Trimming stripped 2 bases from V and 2 bases from J, with 10 bases between. Germline loops: CDR1 SGDLS, CDR2 YYNGEE. The CDR3 sequence: CASSVQGHNTEAFF. CDR3 DNA sequence: TGTGCCAGCAGCGTTCAGGGGCACAACACTGAAGCTTTCTTT.

This clonotype was detected many times. This chain connects TRBV28 to TRBJ2-7; D perhaps matches TRBD2 (5 bases). Trimming shortened V by 5 bases and J by 2 bases, and 13 bases separated the two germline ends. The germline V gene encodes CDR1 MDHEN and CDR2 SYDVKM. CDR3 size: 14 residues. The chain's CDR3 is CASSRATGAYEQYF. Here the CDR3 DNA reads TGTGCCAGCAGTCGGGCCACCGGGGCCTACGAGCAGTACTTC.

The chain combines TRBV6-1 with TRBJ2-4, with D perhaps assigned TRBD1 or TRBD2 (6 bases each). There are 14 residues in the CDR3. Germline CDR1 MNHNS, CDR2 SASEGT. V gave up 5 bases and J gave up 6 bases, with 14 bases separating them. CDR3 amino acids: CASSLRQEGNIQYF. CDR3 nucleotide sequence: TGTGCCAGCAGTTTGCGACAGGAGGGAAACATTCAGTACTTC.

The rearrangement uses TRBV7-3 and TRBJ2-3; 7 nucleotides line up with TRBD2. CDR3 length: 15 amino acids. Germline loops: CDR1 SGHTA, CDR2 FQGTGA. V lost 2 bases, J lost 2 bases, and 4 bases stayed unmatched. CDR3 coding DNA: TGTGCCAGCAGCTTACAGGGAGGGAACACAGATACGCAGTATTTT. This translates into CASSLQGGNTDTQYF. The full variable domain, in which reference TRBV7-3 and TRBJ2-3 provide the parts outside the CDR3, is GAGVSQTPSNKVTEKGKYVELRCDPISGHTALYWYRQSLGQGPEFLIYFQGTGAADDSGLPNDRFFAVRPEGSVSTLKIQRTERGDSAVYLCASSLQGGNTDTQYFGPGTRLTVL.

This clonotype was recorded many times. This chain joins TRBV19 and TRBJ1-5; D remains ambiguous. Germline CDR1 is LNHDA and CDR2 is SQIVND (reference sequence). The V end lost 3 bases, the J end lost 0 bases, and 6 bases lay between the germline ends. The CDR3 contains 14 residues. CDR3 region: CASSIGYSNQPQHF. The CDR3 DNA reads TGTGCCAGTAGTATTGGGTATAGCAATCAGCCCCAGCATTTT.

This clonotype was recorded at least ten times. The chain employs TRBV2 and TRBJ2-2, with 8 bases lining up with TRBD2. Per germline, CDR1 SNHLY and CDR2 FYNNEI. The CDR3 is 16 residues long. Losses at the gene ends were 7 bases for V and 6 bases for J; bases not matched to a gene: 13. CDR3 residues: CASIAGRQRASGELFF. The CDR3 DNA reads TGTGCCAGCATAGCGGGGCGGCAGAGGGCGTCCGGGGAGCTGTTTTTT.

Many counts were recorded for this clonotype. J is TRBJ2-1 and V is TRBV7-3; a weak D match, TRBD1 (5 bases). The CDR3 contains 15 residues. V lost 2 bases, J lost 1 base, and 9 bases lay in between. Per the germline V gene, CDR1 is SGHTA and CDR2 is FQGTGA. CDR3 DNA sequence: TGTGCCAGCAGCTTACAGGGAACATCCTACAATGAGCAGTTCTTC. Amino acid sequence: CASSLQGTSYNEQFF.

This clonotype was seen repeatedly, ten times or more. The V and J genes are TRBV9 and TRBJ2-5, with D possibly being TRBD2 (5 bases). CDR3 size: 15 residues. V lost 4 bases to trimming and J lost 2 bases, with 15 bases between them. Germline CDR1 SGDLS, CDR2 YYNGEE. The CDR3 DNA reads as TGTGCCAGCAGCAGGAGGCAGGCAGGACAAGAGACCCAGTACTTC. It is translated as CASSRRQAGQETQYF.

About this clonotype: A much larger clonotype is one base distant, so this may be a read error. The rearrangement uses TRBV18 and TRBJ1-1, with a possible D match to TRBD1 (5 bases). This CDR3 region has 15 residues. Trimming removed 3 bases at V and 4 bases at J, with 15 bases between. Germline V CDR1 and CDR2: KGHSH, LQKENI. The DNA of the CDR3 is TGTGCCAGCTCACCCCAGTCTGGGGCGAGCACTGAAGCTTTCTTT. This translates into CASSPQSGASTEAFF.

Ten or more counts support this clonotype. The genes are TRBV3-1 and TRBJ2-1, with TRBD2 matching over 11 bases. Germline CDR1 is LGHDT and CDR2 is YNNKEL (reference sequence). This CDR3 has 17 residues. J was trimmed by 6 bases and V by 4 bases; bases with no gene match: 11. Here the CDR3 reads CASSPMALAGALNEQFF. DNA of the CDR3: TGTGCCAGCAGCCCGATGGCACTAGCGGGAGCTCTCAATGAGCAGTTCTTC.

The genes are TRBV6-1 and TRBJ2-5; 12 nucleotides line up with TRBD2. The trim removed 5 bases at V and 5 bases at J, leaving 9 bases unmatched. This CDR3 is 16 amino acids long. Germline CDR1 MNHNS, CDR2 SASEGT. The CDR3 coding sequence is TGTGCCAGCAGTTGGTCTAGCGGGGGGGCAGGGGAGACCCAGTACTTC. Translating gives CASSWSSGGAGETQYF.

This clonotype was detected ten times or more. The V and J genes are TRBV2 and TRBJ2-3; 9 bases line up with TRBD2. CDR1 SNHLY and CDR2 FYNNEI come from the germline V gene. This CDR3 spans 15 amino acids. Trimming at V came to 5 bases and at J to 1 base, leaving 4 bases not matched to a gene. The CDR3 spells CASSHAGGRTDTQYF. The CDR3 DNA is TGTGCCAGCAGTCACGCGGGGGGGCGCACAGATACGCAGTATTTT.

The chain recombines TRBV7-3 with TRBJ2-3; possibly TRBD1 or TRBD2 for D (5 bases each). Trimming took off 6 bases at V and 4 bases at J, with 20 bases between the two ends. Per the germline V gene, CDR1 is SGHTA and CDR2 is FQGTGA. The CDR3 is 16 residues long. CDR3: CASRFGQPGPSDTQYF. The CDR3 nucleotides are TGTGCCAGCAGATTTGGGCAGCCGGGACCATCAGATACGCAGTATTTT.

V is TRBV20-1 and J is TRBJ2-3; D is ambiguous. CDR3 length: 12 amino acids. In germline, CDR1 is DFQATT, CDR2 SNEGSKA (reference sequence). The V end lost 5 bases, the J end lost 0 bases, and 6 bases lay between the germline ends. DNA of the CDR3: TGCAGTGCTTTGGTCAGCACAGATACGCAGTATTTT. Amino acid sequence: CSALVSTDTQYF.

This clonotype was recorded at least ten times. The chain couples TRBV27 to TRBJ2-1; 13 bases fit TRBD2. With 4 bases clipped from V and 6 bases from J, the junction kept 6 bases outside the gene matches. Germline V gives CDR1 MNHEY, CDR2 SMNVEV (reference sequence). The CDR3 extends over 16 amino acids. CDR3 nucleotide sequence: TGTGCCAGCAGTTATACTAGCGGGGGGGCAGGCAATGAGCAGTTCTTC. The encoded protein is CASSYTSGGAGNEQFF.

This clonotype has a count of ten or more. The chain recombines TRBV5-1 with TRBJ1-4; D perhaps matches TRBD1 (5 bases). The CDR3 runs to 16 residues. Deletions cut 2 bases from V and 0 bases from J, with 11 bases between. Germline V gene data show CDR1 as SGHRS and CDR2 as YFSETQ. The CDR3 protein is CASSFRGVATNEKLFF. DNA for the CDR3: TGCGCCAGCAGCTTTCGAGGGGTCGCAACTAATGAAAAACTGTTTTTT.

This clonotype was observed at least ten times. This rearrangement joins TRBV20-1 to TRBJ1-6; no clear D gene. This CDR3 region has 15 residues. Looked up from germline, CDR1 is DFQATT and CDR2 is SNEGSKA (reference sequence). Trimming cost V 1 base and J 7 bases, with 14 bases left between them. Written as DNA, the CDR3 is TGCAGTGCTAGAGCCGGCCTCGACCGAAATTCACCCCTCCACTTT. Its translation is CSARAGLDRNSPLHF.

This clonotype came up a few times. This chain connects TRBV20-1 to TRBJ2-3, with D perhaps matching TRBD2 (5 bases). This CDR3 region has 14 residues. Germline V CDR1 and CDR2: DFQATT, SNEGSKA (reference sequence). V was clipped by 5 bases and J by 0 bases, with 12 bases between them. For the CDR3, the DNA is TGCAGTGCTGTGGGGAGCGGAAGCACAGATACGCAGTATTTT. The encoded protein is CSAVGSGSTDTQYF.

This rearrangement joins TRBV5-6 to TRBJ1-2, with a weak D call TRBD1 (6 bases). The germline CDR1 and CDR2 sequences are SGHDT and YYEEEE. Trimming took 5 bases from V and 0 from J, leaving 14 bases between them. The length of the CDR3 is 15 residues. The DNA for the CDR3 is TGTGCCAGCAGTCCCTGGACAGCCGCTAACTATGGCTACACCTTC. Protein product: CASSPWTAANYGYTF.

This clonotype was counted at least ten times. The V call is TRBV7-2, the J call TRBJ2-5; TRBD2 matches 8 bases. The CDR3 runs to 17 residues. V was pared by 1 base and J by 1 base, with 8 bases of the junction left unmatched. CDR1 and CDR2 from the germline V gene are SGHTA and FQGNSA. CDR3 coding DNA: TGTGCCAGCAGCTTAGGCCCCAGCGGGGGCGGCCAAGAGACCCAGTACTTC. It yields the protein CASSLGPSGGGQETQYF.

The chain carries TRBV29-1 and TRBJ2-7; possibly TRBD2 for D (6 bases). The V gene's germline CDR1 is SQVTM and CDR2 ANQGSEA. CDR3 size: 13 residues. The ends were cut back, 3 bases at V and 0 bases at J, with 9 bases in the middle. This CDR3 is CSVDQEGSYEQYF. CDR3 DNA sequence: TGCAGCGTTGATCAGGAGGGCTCCTACGAGCAGTACTTC.

This clonotype was seen many times. The chain is built from TRBV7-8 and TRBJ1-5, with TRBD1 as a possible D gene (6 bases). The CDR3 is 16 residues long. V was cut by 1 base and J by 4 bases, with 14 bases left in between. From germline, CDR1 is SGHVS and CDR2 FQNEAQ. This CDR3 reads CASSLVVGGPNQPQHF. The DNA of the CDR3 is TGTGCCAGCAGCTTAGTTGTGGGGGGCCCTAATCAGCCCCAGCATTTT.

This clonotype appeared a single time. The rearrangement uses TRBV6-2 or TRBV6-3 and TRBJ2-1, with D possibly being TRBD2 (5 bases). This CDR3 contains 11 residues. V shed 3 bases and J shed 10 bases, with 7 bases lying between them. The germline V gene encodes CDR1 MNHEY and CDR2 SVGEGT. CDR3 in DNA: TGTGCCAGCAGTTATCTAGCAGAGCAGTTCTTC. Translated, it gives CASSYLAEQFF.